What follows are 25 T cell receptor beta chains derived from one specimen sequenced in a study of spatial heterogeneity in lung cancer. TCRdb independently ran MiXCR on the 5' RACE reads; one entry per CDR3 protein. The sample lists tens of thousands of distinct CDR3 sequences, about 12% seen once, with more than 25% in the top ten. The sample's time point: blood at routine non-recurrence follow-up after resection. Specimen: PBMCs, collected at follow-up. The origin of the receptors is a male donor with early-stage non-small cell lung cancer.

The chain combines TRBV23-1 with TRBJ2-2; D is uncertain. TRBV23-1 is labeled an ORF, and its function is uncertain. Trimming stripped 0 bases from V and 3 bases from J, with 5 bases between. CDR3 length: 14 amino acids. Here the CDR3 reads CASSQSADTGELFF. The CDR3 bases are TGCGCCAGCAGTCAATCGGCGGACACCGGGGAGCTGTTTTTT.

There are a few counts of this clonotype. The rearrangement joins TRBV24-1 to TRBJ1-2, with 7 bases lining up with TRBD1. Germline-derived CDR1 and CDR2 are KGHDR and SFDVKD. The CDR3 has 14 amino acids. V lost 4 bases and J lost 6; bases outside the gene matches: 7. The CDR3, as DNA: TGTGCCACCAGTGAGGCGGACAGGAAGAATGGCTACACCTTC. Translation gives CATSEADRKNGYTF.

This clonotype was counted ten times or more. This chain uses TRBV6-1 with TRBJ2-1; unclear D gene. CDR3 length: 15 residues. The V end was cut by 0 bases, the J end by 2 bases, with 8 bases between. Germline V gives CDR1 MNHNS, CDR2 SASEGT. Written as DNA, the CDR3 is TGTGCCAGCAGTGAAGCCTTTCTAGCCTACAATGAGCAGTTCTTC. This sequence encodes CASSEAFLAYNEQFF.

This sequence joins TRBV7-8 and TRBJ2-5; TRBD2 matches 9 bases. CDR1 SGHVS and CDR2 FQNEAQ come from the germline V gene. V shed 0 bases, J shed 6 bases, and the junction held 2 bases outside the gene matches. This CDR3 region has 14 residues. The CDR3 protein is CASSLAAGGKTQYF. The CDR3 nucleotides read TGTGCCAGCAGCTTAGCGGCGGGGGGGAAGACCCAGTACTTC.

Only a few counts were recorded for this clonotype. This sequence joins TRBV20-1 and TRBJ2-4, with D tentatively TRBD1 or TRBD2 (5 bases each). Germline V gene lookup returns CDR1 DFQATT and CDR2 SNEGSKA (reference sequence). This CDR3 is 15 amino acids long. Trimming removed 4 bases from V and 6 bases from J, with 19 bases in between. The DNA for the CDR3 is TGCAGTGCTACCCGACGGGGCGATGGTATAAACATTCAGTACTTC. Its protein is CSATRRGDGINIQYF.

This clonotype has ten or more counts. The chain employs TRBV30 and TRBJ1-2; D remains ambiguous. Germline V gene lookup returns CDR1 GTSNPN and CDR2 SVGIG (reference sequence). The CDR3 has 12 amino acids. V lost 4 bases and J lost 7, with 13 bases in between. CDR3 sequence (DNA): TGTGCCTGGAAAGGCCCACCCACTGGCTACACCTTC. It codes for CAWKGPPTGYTF.

The V and J genes are TRBV7-2 and TRBJ1-2; no definite D call. Trimming removed 1 base at V and 1 base at J, with 10 bases between. CDR1 and CDR2 from the germline V gene are SGHTA and FQGNSA. The CDR3 is made up of 15 amino acids. CDR3 loop: CASSLVTLINYGYTF. The CDR3 DNA is TGTGCCAGCAGCTTAGTAACCTTAATTAACTATGGCTACACCTTC.

The chain uses TRBV9 and TRBJ2-7; 7 bases are shared with TRBD1. Germline CDR1 SGDLS, CDR2 YYNGEE. With V trimmed by 3 bases and J by 0 bases, 3 bases remained unmatched. This CDR3 is built from 14 residues. The CDR3 region is CASSADRSSYEQYF. For the CDR3, the DNA is TGTGCCAGCAGCGCGGACAGGAGCTCCTACGAGCAGTACTTC.

This clonotype has at least ten counts. This sequence joins TRBV19 and TRBJ1-4; D is undetermined. The V end lost 6 bases, the J end lost 0 bases, and 8 bases lay between the germline ends. Germline V gene lookup returns CDR1 LNHDA and CDR2 SQIVND (reference sequence). CDR3 size: 14 residues. CDR3 in amino acids: CASRKDATNEKLFF. In DNA form, the CDR3 reads TGTGCCAGTAGAAAAGATGCAACTAATGAAAAACTGTTTTTT. Based on the CDR3 plus reference TRBV19 and TRBJ1-4, the full variable domain is DGGITQSPKYLFRKEGQNVTLSCEQNLNHDAMYWYRQDPGQGLRLIYYSQIVNDFQKGDIAEGYSVSREKKESFPLTVTSAQKNPTAFYLCASRKDATNEKLFFGSGTQLSVL.

The chain combines TRBV15 with TRBJ2-6; 11 bases match TRBD1. This CDR3 is built from 21 residues. V lost 5 bases and J lost 0; bases outside the gene matches: 15. CDR1 LNHNV and CDR2 YYDKDF come from the germline V gene (reference sequence). The CDR3 here is CATSRGPRTGGSLSGANVLTF. CDR3 in DNA: TGTGCCACCAGCCGAGGACCCCGGACAGGGGGCTCCCTCTCTGGGGCCAACGTCCTGACTTTC. The full variable domain, rest sourced from reference TRBV15 and TRBJ2-6, is DAMVIQNPRYQVTQFGKPVTLSCSQTLNHNVMYWYQQKSSQAPKLLFHYYDKDFNNEADTPDNFQSRRPNTSFCFLDIRSPGLGDTAMYLCATSRGPRTGGSLSGANVLTFGAGSRLTVL.

This clonotype is medium-sized (0.01 to 0.1%). The V call is TRBV7-2, the J call TRBJ2-1; 8 bases line up with TRBD1. From germline, CDR1 is SGHTA and CDR2 FQGNSA. This CDR3 has 18 amino acids. With V trimmed by 3 bases and J by 0 bases, 10 bases remained unmatched. The chain's CDR3 is CASSLTGVSLSSYNEQFF. The DNA for the CDR3 is TGTGCCAGCAGCTTGACAGGGGTCAGCCTCAGCTCCTACAATGAGCAGTTCTTC.

CDR3 bases: TGTGCCAGCAGTTCCCCGAGGGGTACCTACGAGCAGTACTTC. Translation gives CASSSPRGTYEQYF. The chain combines TRBV6-5 with TRBJ2-7; D assignment may be TRBD1 or TRBD2 (5 bases each). Germline CDR1 is MNHEY and CDR2 is SVGAGI. This CDR3 is built from 14 residues. Trimming shortened V by 4 bases and J by 2 bases, and 12 bases separated the two germline ends.

This clonotype was recorded at least ten times. The rearrangement joins TRBV7-2 to TRBJ2-6; 10 bases map to TRBD2. The germline gives CDR1 SGHTA, CDR2 FQGNSA. Trimming at V came to 4 bases and at J to 4 bases, leaving 4 bases not matched to a gene. CDR3 length: 16 amino acids. The DNA for the CDR3 is TGTGCCAGCAGCTATCTAGCGGGAGCAGGGGCCAACGTCCTGACTTTC. Encoded protein: CASSYLAGAGANVLTF.

J is TRBJ2-1 and V is TRBV7-3, with 9 bases aligning to TRBD2. CDR3 length: 15 amino acids. V trimming: 3 bases; J trimming: 3 bases; junction bases outside the gene matches: 3. Germline assignment: CDR1 SGHTA and CDR2 FQGTGA. CDR3 loop: CASSFSGRNYNEQFF. CDR3 DNA: TGTGCCAGCAGCTTCAGCGGGAGGAACTACAATGAGCAGTTCTTC.

This clonotype was recorded many times. Here the CDR3 reads CASSFLAGGPIEQFF. The DNA of the CDR3 is TGTGCCAGCAGTTTCTTAGCGGGGGGGCCTATTGAGCAGTTCTTC. This chain connects TRBV12-3 or TRBV12-4 to TRBJ2-1, with 11 positions matching TRBD2. Trimming cost V 3 bases and J 9 bases; bases outside gene matches: 7. The CDR3 extends over 15 amino acids.

V and J are TRBV30 and TRBJ1-6; TRBD1 is a possible D gene (6 bases). V lost 3 bases, J lost 8 bases, and 17 bases lay in between. The CDR3 is 15 amino acids. Looked up from germline, CDR1 is GTSNPN and CDR2 is SVGIG (reference sequence). DNA of the CDR3: TGTGCCTGGAGCCTCCTCGGGGGGCAAGATTCACCCCTCCACTTT. Its protein product is CAWSLLGGQDSPLHF.

Many counts were recorded for this clonotype. The chain combines TRBV6-5 with TRBJ2-7; D is undetermined. The CDR3 is 14 residues long. The V and J ends lost 3 bases and 1 base respectively, with 10 bases between them. Germline lookup yields CDR1 MNHEY and CDR2 SVGAGI. The CDR3 loop is CASSYSDGSYEQYF. CDR3 nucleotides: TGTGCCAGCAGTTATTCCGACGGATCCTACGAGCAGTACTTC.

The chain carries TRBV7-9 and TRBJ1-5; TRBD1 matches 8 bases. After removal of 5 bases from V and 7 bases from J, the junction contained 13 bases not matched to a gene. The germline V gene encodes CDR1 SEHNR and CDR2 FQNEAQ (reference sequence). This CDR3 spans 16 amino acids. CDR3 sequence: CASSGSQGAFNQPQHF. CDR3 bases: TGTGCCAGCAGCGGATCTCAGGGGGCGTTCAACCAGCCCCAGCATTTT.

There are a few counts of this clonotype. The chain has TRBV20-1 and TRBJ1-2; D is unresolved. Per the germline V gene, CDR1 is DFQATT and CDR2 is SNEGSKA (reference sequence). CDR3 length equals 15 residues. Trimming took 1 base from V and 3 from J, leaving 15 bases between them. CDR3 DNA: TGCAGTGCTAGAGGCGGGATTCAGGCCCACTATGGCTACACCTTC. Protein product: CSARGGIQAHYGYTF.

The rearrangement uses TRBV9 and TRBJ2-5, with TRBD1 matching over 8 bases. CDR3 length: 15 amino acids. The ends lost 4 bases at V and 3 bases at J; junction bases unmatched: 8. CDR1 SGDLS and CDR2 YYNGEE come from the germline V gene. For the CDR3, the DNA is TGTGCCAGCAGCCCCCGGACAGGGAGAGAAGAGACCCAGTACTTC. Its protein product is CASSPRTGREETQYF.

This clonotype was observed a few times. At one boundary the junction diverges from the germline segment, which might be a read error. This rearrangement joins TRBV6-5 to TRBJ2-5; tentatively, D is TRBD1 or TRBD2 (5 bases each). Germline V gene data show CDR1 as MNHEY and CDR2 as SVGAGI. The length of the CDR3 is 13 residues. In DNA, the CDR3 is TGTGCCAGCAGTTACTCGAACGGGGCGGAAACCGACTTC. Translation gives CASSYSNGAETDF.

The chain has TRBV5-1 and TRBJ1-6, with a weak D call TRBD1 (6 bases). Trimming took 4 bases from V and 6 from J, leaving 14 bases between them. Germline V gene lookup returns CDR1 SGHRS and CDR2 YFSETQ. The CDR3 loop spans 15 amino acids. In DNA form, the CDR3 reads TGCGCCAGCAGCCCTAGGACAGAGAGTAATTCACCCCTCCACTTT. Amino acid sequence: CASSPRTESNSPLHF.

V gene TRBV14 combines with J gene TRBJ1-2; D ambiguous. The germline V and J ends were trimmed by 0 bases and 4 bases, with 12 bases remaining between them. CDR1 and CDR2 from the germline V gene are SGHDN and FVKESK. The CDR3 extends over 15 amino acids. The CDR3, as DNA: TGTGCCAGCAGCCAAGATTCATCCCAAGCCTATGGCTACACCTTC. Translating it yields CASSQDSSQAYGYTF.

This clonotype was seen ten or more times. The chain employs TRBV29-1 and TRBJ1-1; perhaps TRBD1 as D (5 bases). Per germline, CDR1 SQVTM and CDR2 ANQGSEA. There are 14 residues in the CDR3. The ends were cut back, 7 bases at V and 1 base at J, with 16 bases in the middle. CDR3 protein: CSAVPAGRNTEAFF. The CDR3 nucleotides are TGCAGCGCTGTCCCGGCAGGGAGGAACACTGAAGCTTTCTTT.

This clonotype was picked up many times. The DNA for the CDR3 is TGCAGTGCTCGGCTCCCTTCAGCCGATACGCAGTATTTT. It specifies CSARLPSADTQYF. The chain carries TRBV20-1 and TRBJ2-3; D is ambiguous. V was cut by 5 bases and J by 6 bases, with 15 bases left in between. CDR1 is DFQATT, CDR2 SNEGSKA, per germline (reference sequence). This CDR3 contains 13 residues.